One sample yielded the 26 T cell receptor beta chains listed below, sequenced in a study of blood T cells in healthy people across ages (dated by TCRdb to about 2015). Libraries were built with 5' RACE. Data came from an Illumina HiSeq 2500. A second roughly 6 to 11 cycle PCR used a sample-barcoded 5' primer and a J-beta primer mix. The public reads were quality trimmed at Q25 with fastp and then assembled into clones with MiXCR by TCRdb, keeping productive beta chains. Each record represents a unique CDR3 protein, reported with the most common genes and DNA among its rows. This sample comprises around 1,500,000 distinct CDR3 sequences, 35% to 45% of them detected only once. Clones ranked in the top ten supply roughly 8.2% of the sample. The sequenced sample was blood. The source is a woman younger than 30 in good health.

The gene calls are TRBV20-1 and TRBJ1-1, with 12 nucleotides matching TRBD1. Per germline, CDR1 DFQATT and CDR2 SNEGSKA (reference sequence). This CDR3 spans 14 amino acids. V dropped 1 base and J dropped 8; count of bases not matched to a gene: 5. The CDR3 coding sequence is TGCAGTGCTAGAGGGGGACAGGGGGCATCGGAAGCTTTCTTT. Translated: CSARGGQGASEAFF.

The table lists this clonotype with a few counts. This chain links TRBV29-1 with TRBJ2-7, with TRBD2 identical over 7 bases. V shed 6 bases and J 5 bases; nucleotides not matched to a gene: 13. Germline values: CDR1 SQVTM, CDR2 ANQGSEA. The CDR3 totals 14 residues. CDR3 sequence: CSVPSGILDNEQYF. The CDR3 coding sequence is TGCAGCGTGCCGAGCGGGATTTTAGACAACGAGCAGTACTTC.

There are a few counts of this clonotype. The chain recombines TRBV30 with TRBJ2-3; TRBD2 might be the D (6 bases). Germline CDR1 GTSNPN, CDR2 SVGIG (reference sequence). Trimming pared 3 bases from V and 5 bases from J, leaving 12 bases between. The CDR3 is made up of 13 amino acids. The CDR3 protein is CAWSGSSGDTQYF. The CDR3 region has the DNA TGTGCCTGGAGCGGGAGCTCAGGAGATACGCAGTATTTT.

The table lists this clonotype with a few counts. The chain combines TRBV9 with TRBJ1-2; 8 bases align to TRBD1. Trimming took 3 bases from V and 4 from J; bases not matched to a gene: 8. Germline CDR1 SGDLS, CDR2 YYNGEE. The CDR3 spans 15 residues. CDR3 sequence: CASSGVDRAIYGYTF. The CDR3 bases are TGTGCCAGCAGCGGGGTGGACAGGGCAATCTATGGCTACACCTTC. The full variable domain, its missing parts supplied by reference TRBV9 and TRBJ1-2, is DSGVTQTPKHLITATGQRVTLRCSPRSGDLSVYWYQQSLDQGLQFLIQYYNGEERAKGNILERFSAQQFPDLHSELNLSSLELGDSALYFCASSGVDRAIYGYTFGSGTRLTVV.

The CDR3 bases are TGTGCCAGCTCACCAGGGACTAGCGGGAGGGAGTACAATGAGCAGTTCTTC. Its protein product is CASSPGTSGREYNEQFF. This sequence joins TRBV18 and TRBJ2-1; TRBD2 matches 16 bases. Trimming at V came to 2 bases and at J to 4 bases, leaving 2 bases not matched to a gene. CDR3 length equals 17 residues. Germline values: CDR1 KGHSH, CDR2 LQKENI.

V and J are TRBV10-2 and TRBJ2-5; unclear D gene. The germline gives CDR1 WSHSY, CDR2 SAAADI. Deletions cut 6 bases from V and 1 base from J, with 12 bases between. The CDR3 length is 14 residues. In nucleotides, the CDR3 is TGCGCCAGCAGGGTCGGCAAAATCCAAGAGACCCAGTACTTC. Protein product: CASRVGKIQETQYF.

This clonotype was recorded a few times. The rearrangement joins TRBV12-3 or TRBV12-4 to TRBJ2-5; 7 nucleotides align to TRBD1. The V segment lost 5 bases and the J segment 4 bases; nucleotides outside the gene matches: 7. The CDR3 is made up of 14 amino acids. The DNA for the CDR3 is TGTGCCAGCAGTCGACAGGGTAGTAGAGAGACCCAGTACTTC. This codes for CASSRQGSRETQYF.

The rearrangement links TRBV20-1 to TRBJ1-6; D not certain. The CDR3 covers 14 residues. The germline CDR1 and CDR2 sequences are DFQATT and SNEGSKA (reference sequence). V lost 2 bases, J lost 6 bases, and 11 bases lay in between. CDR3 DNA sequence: TGCAGTGCTAGACCCCGGTCAGTTAATTCACCCCTCCACTTT. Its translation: CSARPRSVNSPLHF.

The CDR3 is CASSLNWLTGELFF. The CDR3, as DNA: TGTGCCAGCAGCTTAAACTGGTTAACCGGGGAGCTGTTTTTT. The chain couples TRBV7-9 to TRBJ2-2; D is ambiguous. CDR1 SEHNR and CDR2 FQNEAQ come from the germline V gene (reference sequence). V shed 2 bases and J shed 5 bases, with 9 bases lying between them. The CDR3 is 14 amino acids.

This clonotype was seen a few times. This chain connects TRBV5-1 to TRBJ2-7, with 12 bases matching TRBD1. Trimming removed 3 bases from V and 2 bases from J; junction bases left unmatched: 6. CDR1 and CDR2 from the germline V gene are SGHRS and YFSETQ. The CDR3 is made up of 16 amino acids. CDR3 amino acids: CASSSSRDRGPYEQYF. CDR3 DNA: TGCGCCAGCAGCTCGTCCCGGGACAGGGGGCCCTACGAGCAGTACTTC.

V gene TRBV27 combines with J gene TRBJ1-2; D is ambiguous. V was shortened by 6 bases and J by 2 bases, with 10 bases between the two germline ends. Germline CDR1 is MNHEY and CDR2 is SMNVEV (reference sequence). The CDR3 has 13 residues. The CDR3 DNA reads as TGTGCCAGCAGCCCGGCTTGGAACTATGGCTACACCTTC. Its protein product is CASSPAWNYGYTF.

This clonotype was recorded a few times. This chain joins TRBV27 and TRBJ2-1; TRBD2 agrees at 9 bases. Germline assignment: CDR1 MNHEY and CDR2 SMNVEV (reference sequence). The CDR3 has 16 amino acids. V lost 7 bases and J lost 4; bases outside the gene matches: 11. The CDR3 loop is CASKRFQTSGYNEQFF. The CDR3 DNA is TGTGCCAGCAAGCGCTTTCAGACTAGCGGTTACAATGAGCAGTTCTTC.

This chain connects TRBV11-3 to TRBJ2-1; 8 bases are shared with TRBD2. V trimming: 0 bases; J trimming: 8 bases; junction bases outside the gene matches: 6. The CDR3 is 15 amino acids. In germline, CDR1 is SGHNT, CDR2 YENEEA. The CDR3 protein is CASSLDRLAFDEQFF. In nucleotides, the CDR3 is TGTGCCAGCAGCTTAGATCGACTAGCGTTCGATGAGCAGTTCTTC.

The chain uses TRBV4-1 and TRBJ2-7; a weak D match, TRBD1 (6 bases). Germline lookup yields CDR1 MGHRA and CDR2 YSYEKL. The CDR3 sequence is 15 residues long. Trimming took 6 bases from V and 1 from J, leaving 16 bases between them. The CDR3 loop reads CASSHRDKGSYEQYF. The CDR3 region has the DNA TGCGCCAGCAGTCACCGGGACAAGGGTTCCTACGAGCAGTACTTC.

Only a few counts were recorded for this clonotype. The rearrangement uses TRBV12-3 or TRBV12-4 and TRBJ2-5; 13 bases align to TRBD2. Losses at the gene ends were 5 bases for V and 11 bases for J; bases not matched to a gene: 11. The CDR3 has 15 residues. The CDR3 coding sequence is TGTGCCAGCAGTCCGAGGACTAGCGGGAGTGATGAGCAGTACTTC. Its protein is CASSPRTSGSDEQYF.

CDR3 residues: CASSLTPFRVNNEQFF. CDR3 DNA: TGTGCCAGCAGTTTAACCCCCTTTAGGGTAAACAATGAGCAGTTCTTC. The genes are TRBV28 and TRBJ2-1; D is undetermined. The CDR3 loop spans 16 amino acids. Trimming removed 2 bases at V and 5 bases at J, with 16 bases between. Germline V CDR1 and CDR2: MDHEN, SYDVKM. The complete variable domain, with remaining parts taken from reference TRBV28 and TRBJ2-1, reads DVKVTQSSRYLVKRTGEKVFLECVQDMDHENMFWYRQDPGLGLRLIYFSYDVKMKEKGDIPEGYSVSREKKERFSLILESASTNQTSMYLCASSLTPFRVNNEQFFGPGTRLTVL.

The CDR3 DNA sequence: TGTGCCAGCAGCCGGGACAGTAATTCACCCCTCCACTTT. Translation gives CASSRDSNSPLHF. The V gene is TRBV7-2, the J gene TRBJ1-6; the match to TRBD1 covers 7 bases. The CDR3 is 13 residues long. Per germline, CDR1 SGHTA and CDR2 FQGNSA. With 5 bases clipped from V and 6 bases from J, the junction kept 1 base outside the gene matches.

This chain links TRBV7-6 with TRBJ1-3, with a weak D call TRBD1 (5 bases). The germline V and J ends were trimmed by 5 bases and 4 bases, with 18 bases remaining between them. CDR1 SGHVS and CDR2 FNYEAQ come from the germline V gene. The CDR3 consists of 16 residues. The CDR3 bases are TGTGCCAGCAGCCCAAGCGGGGCAGGAGGAGGAAACACCATATATTTT. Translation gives CASSPSGAGGGNTIYF.

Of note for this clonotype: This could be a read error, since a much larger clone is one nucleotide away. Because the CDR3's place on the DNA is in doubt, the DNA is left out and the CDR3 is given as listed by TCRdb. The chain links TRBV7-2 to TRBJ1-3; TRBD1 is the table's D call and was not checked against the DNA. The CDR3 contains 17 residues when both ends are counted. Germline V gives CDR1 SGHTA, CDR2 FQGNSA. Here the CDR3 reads CASSLATTVGSGNTLYF.

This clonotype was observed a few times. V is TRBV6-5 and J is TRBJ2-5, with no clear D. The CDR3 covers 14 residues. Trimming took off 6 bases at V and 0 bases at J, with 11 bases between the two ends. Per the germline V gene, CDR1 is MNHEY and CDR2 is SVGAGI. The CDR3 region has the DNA TGTGCCAGCAGGCTGACACCTAACCAAGAGACCCAGTACTTC. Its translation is CASRLTPNQETQYF.

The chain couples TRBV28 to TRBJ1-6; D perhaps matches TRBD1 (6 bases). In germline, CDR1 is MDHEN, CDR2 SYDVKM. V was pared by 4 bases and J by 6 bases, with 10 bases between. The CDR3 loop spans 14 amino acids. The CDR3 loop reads CASSYTGPNSPLHF. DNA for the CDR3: TGTGCCAGCAGTTACACAGGGCCTAATTCACCCCTCCACTTT.

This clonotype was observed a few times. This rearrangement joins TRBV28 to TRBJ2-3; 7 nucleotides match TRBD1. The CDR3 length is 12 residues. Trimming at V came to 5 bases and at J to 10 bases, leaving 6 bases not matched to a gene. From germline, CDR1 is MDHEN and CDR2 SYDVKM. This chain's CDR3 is CASSTTTGSQYF. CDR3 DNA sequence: TGTGCCAGCAGTACAACGACAGGGTCGCAGTATTTT.

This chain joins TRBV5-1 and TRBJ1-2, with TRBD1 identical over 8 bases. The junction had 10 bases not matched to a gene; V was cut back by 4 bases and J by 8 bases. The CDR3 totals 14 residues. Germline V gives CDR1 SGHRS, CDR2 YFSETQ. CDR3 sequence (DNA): TGCGCCAGCAGCCCGTCGACAGGGGCGCGCGGCTACACCTTC. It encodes CASSPSTGARGYTF. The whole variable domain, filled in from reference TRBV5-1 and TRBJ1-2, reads KAGVTQTPRYLIKTRGQQVTLSCSPISGHRSVSWYQQTPGQGLQFLFEYFSETQRNKGNFPGRFSGRQFSNSRSEMNVSTLELGDSALYLCASSPSTGARGYTFGSGTRLTVV.

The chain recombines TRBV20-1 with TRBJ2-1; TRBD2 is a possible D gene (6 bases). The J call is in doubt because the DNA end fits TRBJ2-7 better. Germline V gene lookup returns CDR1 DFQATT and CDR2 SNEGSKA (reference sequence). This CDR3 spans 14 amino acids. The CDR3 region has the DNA TGCAGTGCATCCGGGACTTGGGGATACAATGAGCAGTACTTC. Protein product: CSASGTWGYNEQYF.

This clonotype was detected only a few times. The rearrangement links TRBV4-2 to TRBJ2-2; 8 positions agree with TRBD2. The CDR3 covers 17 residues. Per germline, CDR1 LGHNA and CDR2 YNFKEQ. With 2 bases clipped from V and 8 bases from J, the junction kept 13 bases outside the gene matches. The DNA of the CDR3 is TGTGCCAGCAGCCAACCGTCAGCGGGGGAACTTAAGGGGGAGCTGTTTTTT. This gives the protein CASSQPSAGELKGELFF.

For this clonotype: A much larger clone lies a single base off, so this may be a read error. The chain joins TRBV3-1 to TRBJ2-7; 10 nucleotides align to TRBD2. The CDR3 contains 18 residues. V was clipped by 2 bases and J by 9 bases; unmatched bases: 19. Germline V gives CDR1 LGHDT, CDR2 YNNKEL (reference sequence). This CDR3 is CASSQSLAPGTSVTGQYF. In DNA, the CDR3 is TGTGCCAGCAGCCAATCGTTGGCCCCCGGGACTAGCGTCACCGGGCAGTACTTC.